This T cell receptor beta chain derives from a study of blood T cells in healthy people across ages. Findings and caveats of the study: The study found more naive CD4+ cells and higher diversity in long-lived than aged donors. The study lacked donor CMV status, which possibly confounded expanded clonotype changes.

Of note for this clonotype: Its antigen is unknown.

V was pared by 1 base and J by 6 bases, with 19 bases of the junction left unmatched. The germline V gene has CDR1 DFQATT and CDR2 SNEGSKA (reference sequence). The CDR3 is made up of 18 amino acids. Through a sample-barcoded 5' primer and a J-beta primer mix, a second PCR was run for roughly 6 to 11 cycles. Each of the cDNA molecules was tagged by a template-switch adaptor with 12 random nucleotides. Each CDR3 protein gets one entry after TCRdb re-called the 5' RACE reads with MiXCR. The table lists fewer than 800,000 distinct CDR3 sequences, around a fifth of them singletons, with 3.5% to 4% in the top ten. Each donor's blood draw was roughly 10 milliliters of peripheral blood.

Sequenced sample: blood. V and J are TRBV20-1 and TRBJ2-3; 7 bases fit TRBD2. The sequence was obtained from a man in his 70s in good health. The chain's CDR3 is CSARGDSRAGVSRDTQYF. CDR3 sequence (DNA): TGCAGTGCTAGAGGCGATAGTCGGGCGGGAGTTTCACGCGATACGCAGTATTTT.